This T cell receptor (beta chain) was identified during a study of tumor-infiltrating lymphocytes in primary liver carcinoma. General study results and limits: Tumor region pairs shared more overlap than did tumor-adjacent and tumor-blood pairs. The proportion of top clones found throughout all five tumor regions was only about 7-25%.

TCR beta cDNA was reverse-transcribed from about 500 ng of total RNA. The reaction used a constant-region primer and ProtoScript II reverse transcriptase. Construction of TCR beta libraries relied on three successive nested multiplex PCR rounds employing slightly modified ARM-PCR. TRBV1-TRBV30 forward primers paired with a C-beta reverse primer drove the first two PCR rounds, roughly 10 cycles each. TCRdb redid the calling of the multiplex PCR reads with MiXCR, one entry per CDR3 protein. Among 100,000 to 120,000 distinct CDR3 sequences listed, 80% to 85% were seen once. This clonotype was observed a single time. The target antigen is unknown. The CDR3 totals 14 residues. Germline values: CDR1 SGHNT, CDR2 YYREEE (reference sequence). The approximately 17-32 mg bulk tissue piece was not sorted before simultaneous RNA and DNA extraction.

The TCR comes from a man aged 35 to 55 with primary liver carcinoma and hepatitis B virus infection. The sequenced sample consisted of liver tumor tissue from sampling region 3. Sample subset: tumor region T3, left-lateral pole. V and J are TRBV5-4 and TRBJ2-1; D is perhaps TRBD1 or TRBD2 (5 bases each). The CDR3 reads CISTTGLMNNEQFF. The CDR3 bases are TGTATCAGCACCACGGGGCTAATGAACAATGAGCAGTTCTTC.